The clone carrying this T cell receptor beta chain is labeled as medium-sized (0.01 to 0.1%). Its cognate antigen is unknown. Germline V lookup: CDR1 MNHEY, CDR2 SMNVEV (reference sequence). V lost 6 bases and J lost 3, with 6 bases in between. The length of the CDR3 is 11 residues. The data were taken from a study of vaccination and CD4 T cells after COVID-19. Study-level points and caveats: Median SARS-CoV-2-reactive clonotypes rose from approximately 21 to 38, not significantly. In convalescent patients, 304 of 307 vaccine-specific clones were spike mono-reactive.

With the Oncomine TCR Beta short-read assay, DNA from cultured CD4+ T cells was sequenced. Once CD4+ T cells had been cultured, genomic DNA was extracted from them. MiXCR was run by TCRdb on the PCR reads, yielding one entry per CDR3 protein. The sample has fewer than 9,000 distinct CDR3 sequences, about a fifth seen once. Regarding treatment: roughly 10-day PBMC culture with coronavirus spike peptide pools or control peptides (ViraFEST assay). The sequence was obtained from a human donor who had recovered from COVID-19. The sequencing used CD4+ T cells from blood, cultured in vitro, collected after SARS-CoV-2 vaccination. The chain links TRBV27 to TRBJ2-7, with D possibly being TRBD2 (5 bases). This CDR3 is CASSDYYEQYF. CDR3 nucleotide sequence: TGTGCCAGCAGCGACTACTACGAGCAGTACTTC.